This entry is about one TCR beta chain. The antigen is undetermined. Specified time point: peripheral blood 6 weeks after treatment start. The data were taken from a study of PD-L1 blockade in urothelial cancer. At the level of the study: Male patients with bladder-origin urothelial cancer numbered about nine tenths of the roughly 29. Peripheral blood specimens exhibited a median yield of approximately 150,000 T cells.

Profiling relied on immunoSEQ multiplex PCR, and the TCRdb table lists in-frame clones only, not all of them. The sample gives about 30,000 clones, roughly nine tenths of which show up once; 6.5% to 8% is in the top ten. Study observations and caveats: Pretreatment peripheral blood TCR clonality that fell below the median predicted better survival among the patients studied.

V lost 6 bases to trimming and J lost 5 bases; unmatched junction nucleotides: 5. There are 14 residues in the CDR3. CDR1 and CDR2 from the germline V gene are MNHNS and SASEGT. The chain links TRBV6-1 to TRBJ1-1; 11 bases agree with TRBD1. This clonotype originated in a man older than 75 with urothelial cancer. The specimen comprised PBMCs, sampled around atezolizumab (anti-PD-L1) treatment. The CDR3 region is CASRIGQGATEAFF. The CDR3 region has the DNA TGTGCCAGCAGAATAGGACAGGGGGCAACTGAAGCTTTCTTT.